These 8 T cell receptor beta chains share one sample of origin, sequenced in a study of radiotherapy plus CTLA-4 blockade in lung cancer. Data came from immunoSEQ multiplex PCR; TCRdb stores just in-frame clones and leaves some out. The repertoire holds 60,000 or so clones, around 80% seen once, with about 4% in the top ten. Specimen: peripheral blood, collected from a patient treated with radiotherapy plus ipilimumab. The receptors here all came from a human donor with non-small cell lung cancer who had a partial response to radiotherapy plus ipilimumab.

This clone was seen only a few times. The chain joins TRBV30 to TRBJ1-1; 7 bases agree with TRBD1. Germline V gene lookup returns CDR1 GTSNPN and CDR2 SVGIG (reference sequence). J gave up 0 bases and V 8 bases, and 12 bases lay outside the gene matches. This CDR3 has 15 amino acids. In DNA form, the CDR3 reads TGTGCCGGTAGACAGGGCACGTACATGAACACTGAAGCTTTCTTT. This gives the protein CAGRQGTYMNTEAFF.

The V gene is TRBV30, the J gene TRBJ2-7, with a weak D call TRBD1 (6 bases). This CDR3 is built from 15 residues. Germline V gene data show CDR1 as GTSNPN and CDR2 as SVGIG (reference sequence). V lost 2 bases and J lost 6, with 20 bases in between. The CDR3 loop is CAWSRDAGTLAEQYF. The DNA for the CDR3 is TGTGCCTGGAGTAGAGACGCCGGGACACTCGCCGAGCAGTACTTC.

The chain recombines TRBV19 with TRBJ1-1; D may be TRBD1 (5 bases). V lost 10 bases and J 3 bases, leaving 21 bases between the germline ends. The germline V gene encodes CDR1 LNHDA and CDR2 SQIVND (reference sequence). This CDR3 is built from 15 residues. The CDR3 sequence is CATARTPTSDTEAFF. In nucleotides, the CDR3 is TGTGCCACCGCACGGACACCCACCTCGGACACTGAAGCTTTCTTT.

V usage is TRBV29-1 and J usage is TRBJ1-2; D remains ambiguous. The germline V gene has CDR1 SQVTM and CDR2 ANQGSEA. This CDR3 region has 12 residues. Between the trimmed V and J ends, which lost 0 bases and 4 bases, there was a span of 6 bases. CDR3 nucleotide sequence: TGCAGCGTTGAAGATCTGAGCTATGGCTACACCTTC. It specifies CSVEDLSYGYTF.

This chain connects TRBV21-1 to TRBJ2-7; TRBD2, the D gene given by the table, was not confirmed from the DNA. TRBV21-1 represents a pseudogene. The CDR3 is 15 amino acids. Here the CDR3 reads CASSNEGLADYEQYF. The CDR3 region has the DNA TGTGCCAGCAGCAATGAGGGACTAGCGGACTACGAGCAGTACTTC.

This clone turned up a few times. CDR3 bases: TGTGCCAGCCAGCGGGCGAACACCGGGGAGCTGTTTTTT. Protein: CASQRANTGELFF. The genes are TRBV25-1 and TRBJ2-2, with D tentatively TRBD2 (6 bases). The germline V gene has CDR1 MGHDK and CDR2 SYGVNS. V dropped 8 bases and J dropped 0 bases, with 7 bases sitting between them. This CDR3 comprises 13 residues.

The J gene is TRBJ2-5, the V gene TRBV4-1, with D unclear. The J call is uncertain, as TRBJ2-7 better fits the DNA end. CDR1 and CDR2 (germline): MGHRA, YSYEKL. The CDR3 runs 15 residues. The CDR3 DNA reads as TGCGCCAGCAGCCCGTTAGGAGCGTCGACCTACGAGCAGTACTTC. This sequence encodes CASSPLGASTYEQYF.

The chain joins TRBV15 to TRBJ1-2; possible D gene TRBD1, 5 bases. CDR1 LNHNV and CDR2 YYDKDF come from the germline V gene (reference sequence). V shed 2 bases and J shed 8 bases, with 12 bases lying between them. The CDR3 is made up of 13 amino acids. The CDR3: CATSRSREGGYTF. CDR3 DNA sequence: TGTGCCACCAGCAGAAGCAGGGAGGGCGGCTACACCTTC.